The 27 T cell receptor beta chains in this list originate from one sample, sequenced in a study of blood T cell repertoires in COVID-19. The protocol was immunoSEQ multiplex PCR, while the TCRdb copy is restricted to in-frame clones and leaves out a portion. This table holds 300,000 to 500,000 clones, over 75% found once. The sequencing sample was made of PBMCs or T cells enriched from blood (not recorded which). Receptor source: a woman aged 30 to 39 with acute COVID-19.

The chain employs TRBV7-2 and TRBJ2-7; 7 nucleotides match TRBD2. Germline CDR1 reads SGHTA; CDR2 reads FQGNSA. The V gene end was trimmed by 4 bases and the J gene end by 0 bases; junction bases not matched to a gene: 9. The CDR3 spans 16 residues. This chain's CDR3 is CASSWNGAGSSYEQYF. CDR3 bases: TGTGCCAGCAGCTGGAACGGAGCGGGGAGCTCCTACGAGCAGTACTTC.

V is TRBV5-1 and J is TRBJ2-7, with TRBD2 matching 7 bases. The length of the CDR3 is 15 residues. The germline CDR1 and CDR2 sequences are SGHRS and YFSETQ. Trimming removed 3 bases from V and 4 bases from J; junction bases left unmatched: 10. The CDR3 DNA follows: TGCGCCAGCAGCTCTACGCCGGGACTAACTTACGAGCAGTACTTC. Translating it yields CASSSTPGLTYEQYF. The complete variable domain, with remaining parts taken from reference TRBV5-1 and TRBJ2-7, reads KAGVTQTPRYLIKTRGQQVTLSCSPISGHRSVSWYQQTPGQGLQFLFEYFSETQRNKGNFPGRFSGRQFSNSRSEMNVSTLELGDSALYLCASSSTPGLTYEQYFGPGTRLTVT.

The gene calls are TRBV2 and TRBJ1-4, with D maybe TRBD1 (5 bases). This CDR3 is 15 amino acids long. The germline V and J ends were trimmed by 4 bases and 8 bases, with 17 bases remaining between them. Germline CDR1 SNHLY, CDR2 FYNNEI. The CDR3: CASSVGQKGGEKLFF. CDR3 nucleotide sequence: TGTGCCAGCAGTGTTGGACAAAAGGGAGGGGAAAAACTGTTTTTT.

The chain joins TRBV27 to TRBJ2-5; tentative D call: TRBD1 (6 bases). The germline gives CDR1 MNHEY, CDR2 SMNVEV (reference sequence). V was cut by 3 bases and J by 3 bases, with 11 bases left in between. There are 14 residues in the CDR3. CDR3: CASSFGQSKETQYF. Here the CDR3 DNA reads TGTGCCAGCAGTTTCGGACAGAGCAAAGAGACCCAGTACTTC.

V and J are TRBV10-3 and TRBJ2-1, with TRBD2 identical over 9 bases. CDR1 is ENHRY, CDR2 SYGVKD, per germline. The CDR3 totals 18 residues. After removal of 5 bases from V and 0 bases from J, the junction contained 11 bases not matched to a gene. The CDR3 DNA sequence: TGTGCCATCAGTCTAGGAGGACTAGCGTCGAGCTCCTACAATGAGCAGTTCTTC. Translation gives CAISLGGLASSSYNEQFF.

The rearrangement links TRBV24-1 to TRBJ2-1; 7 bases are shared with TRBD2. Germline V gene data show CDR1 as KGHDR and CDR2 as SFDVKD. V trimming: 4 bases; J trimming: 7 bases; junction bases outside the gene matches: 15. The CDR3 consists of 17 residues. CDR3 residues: CATSDPQRGGVWNEQFF. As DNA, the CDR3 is TGTGCCACCAGTGACCCCCAGCGGGGAGGGGTTTGGAATGAGCAGTTCTTC.

CDR3 residues: CASSLTGGPLVPLHF. The CDR3 coding sequence is TGTGCCAGCAGCTTAACAGGGGGCCCCCTGGTACCCCTCCACTTT. The rearrangement uses TRBV7-3 and TRBJ1-6, with 7 bases that match TRBD1. Germline V CDR1 and CDR2: SGHTA, FQGTGA. V trimming: 0 bases; J trimming: 12 bases; junction bases outside the gene matches: 8. There are 15 residues in the CDR3.

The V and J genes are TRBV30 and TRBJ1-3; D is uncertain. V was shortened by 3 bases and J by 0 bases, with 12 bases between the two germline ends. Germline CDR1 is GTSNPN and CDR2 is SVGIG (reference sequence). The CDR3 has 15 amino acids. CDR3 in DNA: TGTGCCTGGAGCGGGAACCTCTACTCTGGAAACACCATATATTTT. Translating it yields CAWSGNLYSGNTIYF.

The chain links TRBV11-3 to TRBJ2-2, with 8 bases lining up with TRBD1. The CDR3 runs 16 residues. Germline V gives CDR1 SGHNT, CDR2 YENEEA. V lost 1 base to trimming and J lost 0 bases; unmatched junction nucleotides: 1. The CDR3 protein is CASSLGQGSNTGELFF. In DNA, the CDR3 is TGTGCCAGCAGCTTAGGACAGGGGTCGAACACCGGGGAGCTGTTTTTT.

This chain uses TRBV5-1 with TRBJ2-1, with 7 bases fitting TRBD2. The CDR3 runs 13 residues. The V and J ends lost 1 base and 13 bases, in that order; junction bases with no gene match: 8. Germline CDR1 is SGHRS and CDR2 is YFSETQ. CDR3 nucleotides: TGCGCCAGCAGCTTGTCCGGGGGGTACGGACAGTTCTTC. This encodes CASSLSGGYGQFF.

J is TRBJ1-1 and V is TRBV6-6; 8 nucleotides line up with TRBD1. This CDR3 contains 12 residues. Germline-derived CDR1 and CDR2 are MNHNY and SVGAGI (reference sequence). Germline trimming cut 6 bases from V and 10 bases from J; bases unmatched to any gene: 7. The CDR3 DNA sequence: TGTGCCAGCAGAGGGACAGGTAACCGAGCTTTCTTT. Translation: CASRGTGNRAFF.

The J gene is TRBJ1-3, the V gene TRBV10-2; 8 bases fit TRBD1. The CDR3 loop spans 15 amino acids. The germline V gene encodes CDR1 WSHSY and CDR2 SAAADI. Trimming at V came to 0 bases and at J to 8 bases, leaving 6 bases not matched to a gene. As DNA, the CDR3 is TGCGCCAGCAGTGAGTCGAGGACAGGGTCCGACACCATATATTTT. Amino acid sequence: CASSESRTGSDTIYF.

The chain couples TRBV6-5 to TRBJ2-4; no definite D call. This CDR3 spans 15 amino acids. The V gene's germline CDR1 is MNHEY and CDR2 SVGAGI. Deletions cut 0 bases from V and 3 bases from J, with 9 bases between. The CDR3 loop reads CASSYSGLGKNIQYF. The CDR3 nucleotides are TGTGCCAGCAGTTACTCCGGGTTAGGCAAAAACATTCAGTACTTC.

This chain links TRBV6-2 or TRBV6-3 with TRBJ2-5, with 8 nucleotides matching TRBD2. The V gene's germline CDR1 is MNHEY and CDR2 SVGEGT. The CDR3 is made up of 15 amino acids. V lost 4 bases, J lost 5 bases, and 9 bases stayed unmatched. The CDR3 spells CASSFIGGALETQYF. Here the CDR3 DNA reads TGTGCCAGCAGTTTCATCGGGGGGGCCTTGGAGACCCAGTACTTC.

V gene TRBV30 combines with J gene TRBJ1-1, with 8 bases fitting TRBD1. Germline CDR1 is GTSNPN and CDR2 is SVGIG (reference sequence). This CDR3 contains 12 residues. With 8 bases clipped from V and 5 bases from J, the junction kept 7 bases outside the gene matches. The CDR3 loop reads CAMDRAGTEAFF. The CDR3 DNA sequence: TGTGCCATGGACAGGGCGGGGACTGAAGCTTTCTTT.

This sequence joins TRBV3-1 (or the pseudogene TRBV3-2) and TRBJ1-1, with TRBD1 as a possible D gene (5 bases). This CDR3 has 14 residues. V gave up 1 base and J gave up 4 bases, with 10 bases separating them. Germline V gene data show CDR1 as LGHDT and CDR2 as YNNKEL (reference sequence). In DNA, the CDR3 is TGTGCCAGCAGCCAAGTCTCGGGGGTCACTGAAGCTTTCTTT. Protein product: CASSQVSGVTEAFF.

CDR3: CASSPTGLEKLFF. The CDR3 nucleotides read TGTGCCAGTAGTCCGACAGGGCTTGAAAAACTGTTTTTT. V usage is TRBV19 and J usage is TRBJ1-4, with 7 bases matching TRBD1. The ends lost 5 bases at V and 7 bases at J; junction bases unmatched: 4. The CDR3 contains 13 residues. Germline assignment: CDR1 LNHDA and CDR2 SQIVND (reference sequence).

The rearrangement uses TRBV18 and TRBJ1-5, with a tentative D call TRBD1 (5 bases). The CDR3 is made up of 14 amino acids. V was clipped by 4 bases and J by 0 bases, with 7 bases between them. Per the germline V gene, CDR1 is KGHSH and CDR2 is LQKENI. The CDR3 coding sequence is TGTGCCAGCTCACTCAGGGATAGCAATCAGCCCCAGCATTTT. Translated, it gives CASSLRDSNQPQHF.

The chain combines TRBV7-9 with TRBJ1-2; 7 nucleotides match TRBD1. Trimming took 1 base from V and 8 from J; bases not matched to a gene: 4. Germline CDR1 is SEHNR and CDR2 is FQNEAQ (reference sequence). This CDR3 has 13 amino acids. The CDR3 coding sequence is TGTGCCAGCAGCTTAGACCTAGGGGGCGGCTACACCTTC. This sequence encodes CASSLDLGGGYTF.

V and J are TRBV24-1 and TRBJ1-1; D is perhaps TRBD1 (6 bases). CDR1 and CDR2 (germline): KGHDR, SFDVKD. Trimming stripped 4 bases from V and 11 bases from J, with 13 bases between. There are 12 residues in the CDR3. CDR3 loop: CATSDFRGVAFF. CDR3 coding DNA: TGTGCCACCAGTGACTTCAGGGGAGTGGCTTTCTTT.

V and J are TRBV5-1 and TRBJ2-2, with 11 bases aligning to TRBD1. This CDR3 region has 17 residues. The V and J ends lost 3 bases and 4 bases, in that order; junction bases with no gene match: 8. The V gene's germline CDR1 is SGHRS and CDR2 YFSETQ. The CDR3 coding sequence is TGCGCCAGCAGCTCCTCCGGGACAGGGGGTACCACCGGGGAGCTGTTTTTT. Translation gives CASSSSGTGGTTGELFF.

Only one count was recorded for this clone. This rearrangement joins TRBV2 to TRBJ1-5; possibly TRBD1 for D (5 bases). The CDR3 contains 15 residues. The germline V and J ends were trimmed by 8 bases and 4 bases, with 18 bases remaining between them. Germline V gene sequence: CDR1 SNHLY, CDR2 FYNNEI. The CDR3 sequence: CASGQPDSANQPQHF. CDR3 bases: TGTGCCAGCGGACAACCCGACAGTGCAAATCAGCCCCAGCATTTT.

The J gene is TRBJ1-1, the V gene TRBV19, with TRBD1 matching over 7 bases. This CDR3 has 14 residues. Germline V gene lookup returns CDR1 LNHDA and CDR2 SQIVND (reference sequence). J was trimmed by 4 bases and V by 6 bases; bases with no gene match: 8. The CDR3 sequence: CASSVRGSGTEAFF. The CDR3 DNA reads TGTGCCAGTAGCGTCAGGGGGTCCGGCACTGAAGCTTTCTTT.

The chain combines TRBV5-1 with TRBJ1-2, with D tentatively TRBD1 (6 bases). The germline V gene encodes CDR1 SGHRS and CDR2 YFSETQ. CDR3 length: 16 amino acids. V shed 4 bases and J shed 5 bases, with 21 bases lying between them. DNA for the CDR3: TGCGCCAGCAGCCCAATCGACTTACAGGGCGGGTATGGCTACACCTTC. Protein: CASSPIDLQGGYGYTF.

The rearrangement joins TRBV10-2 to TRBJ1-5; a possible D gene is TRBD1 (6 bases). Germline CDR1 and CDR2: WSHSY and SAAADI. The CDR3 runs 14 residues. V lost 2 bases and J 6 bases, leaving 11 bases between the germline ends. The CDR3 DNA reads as TGCGCCAGCAGTGAGGGGCAGGGGAGTCAGCCCCAGCATTTT. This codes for CASSEGQGSQPQHF.

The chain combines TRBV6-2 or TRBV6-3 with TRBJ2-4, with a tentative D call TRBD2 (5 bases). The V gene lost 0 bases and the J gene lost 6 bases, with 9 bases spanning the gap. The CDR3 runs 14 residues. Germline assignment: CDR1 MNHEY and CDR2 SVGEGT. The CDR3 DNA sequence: TGTGCCAGCAGTTACTCAGAGGGTCTAAACATTCAGTACTTC. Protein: CASSYSEGLNIQYF.

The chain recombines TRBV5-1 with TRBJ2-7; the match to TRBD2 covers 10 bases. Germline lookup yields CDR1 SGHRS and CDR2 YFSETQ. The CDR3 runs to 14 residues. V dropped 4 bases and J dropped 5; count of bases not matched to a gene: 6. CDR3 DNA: TGCGCCAGCAGCCCCGGGACTAGCGTAGACGAGCAGTACTTC. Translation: CASSPGTSVDEQYF.